This is a list of T cell receptor beta chains from one sample in a study of regulatory dendritic cells for organ transplantation. This table comes from immunoSEQ multiplex PCR, and its TCRdb copy is limited to in-frame clones, with some not included. The repertoire holds tens of thousands of clones, roughly 69% seen once, with about 0.92% in the top ten. Sample: memory CD4+ T cells from blood. The receptors derive from a human donor in good health. Both conserved end residues are part of each CDR3. Fields, in order: clone size, V gene, CDR3 protein. Size values are once, few and many counts, or a class for expanded clones, and some rows have none.

clone_size: NA; v_call: TRBV11-1; cdr3_aa: CASSDRGLSNTEAFF
clone_size: NA; v_call: TRBV4-3; cdr3_aa: CASSQHPTGSGDGYTF
clone_size: NA; v_call: TRBV28; cdr3_aa: CASGGGNHPYEQYF
clone_size: NA; v_call: TRBV6-1; cdr3_aa: CASSKEGGERYGYTF
clone_size: NA; v_call: TRBV6-1; cdr3_aa: CASSEMRPTINTGELFF
clone_size: few; v_call: TRBV7-9; cdr3_aa: CASSRGNQPQHF
clone_size: NA; v_call: TRBV7-9; cdr3_aa: CASSTGQGRTGELFF
clone_size: NA; v_call: TRBV6-6; cdr3_aa: CASRKSGGKSTDTQYF
clone_size: once; v_call: TRBV19; cdr3_aa: CASSFPLEGKAFF
clone_size: NA; v_call: TRBV6-5; cdr3_aa: CASKGRDSTDTQYF
clone_size: NA; v_call: TRBV6-5; cdr3_aa: CASSYSRQGARKLFF
clone_size: NA; v_call: TRBV5-4; cdr3_aa: CASSFGQGALSNEKLFF
clone_size: NA; v_call: TRBV7-9; cdr3_aa: CASSSTPTLGQLSYEQYF
clone_size: NA; v_call: TRBV4-1; cdr3_aa: CASSQRISGGGETQYF
clone_size: NA; v_call: TRBV11-2; cdr3_aa: CASSLVHVGGAFEETQYF
clone_size: NA; v_call: TRBV9; cdr3_aa: CASSAGGGLGGETQYF
clone_size: NA; v_call: TRBV5-1; cdr3_aa: CASSFGTGQETQYF
clone_size: NA; v_call: TRBV2; cdr3_aa: CASSESTTGTQPQHF
clone_size: NA; v_call: TRBV10-2; cdr3_aa: CASRSSTEAFF
clone_size: NA; v_call: TRBV11-1; cdr3_aa: CASSLTTHSGEQFF
clone_size: NA; v_call: TRBV19; cdr3_aa: CASSVGQGGNTIYF
clone_size: NA; v_call: TRBV20-1; cdr3_aa: CSARDYNTIYF
clone_size: NA; v_call: TRBV18; cdr3_aa: CASSPPRDRAYTGELFF
clone_size: NA; v_call: TRBV11-2; cdr3_aa: CASSVDRIRETQYF
clone_size: NA; v_call: TRBV18; cdr3_aa: CASSRDRESYGYTF
clone_size: NA; v_call: TRBV7-8; cdr3_aa: CASSSWTEGDEQFF
clone_size: NA; v_call: TRBV7-3; cdr3_aa: CASSSHGSYEQYF
clone_size: NA; v_call: TRBV9; cdr3_aa: CASSVDRVGNEQFF
clone_size: NA; v_call: TRBV10-3; cdr3_aa: CAISEKQGGLPLHF
clone_size: NA; v_call: TRBV11-2; cdr3_aa: CASSQVPNEQYF